The 17 T cell receptor beta chains below come from one sample, sequenced in a study of CD8+ T cells in alopecia areata. RNA extraction was followed by reverse transcription into cDNA, which acted as the sequencing template. The repertoire was sequenced with immunoSEQ multiplex PCR; TCRdb's copy has only in-frame clones and lacks some. The profile shows 100,000 or so clones, 60% of them singletons. Treatment here: oral pan-JAK inhibitor, 5-10 mg twice daily. The sequences come from CD8+ T cells sorted from blood, collected between weeks 55 and 70, from a patient treated with tofacitinib. The source of these receptors is a human donor with alopecia areata.

This clone was detected a few times. This chain connects TRBV29-1 to TRBJ2-7; D is possibly TRBD1 (6 bases). The germline V gene encodes CDR1 SQVTM and CDR2 ANQGSEA. Deletions cut 4 bases from V and 2 bases from J, with 15 bases between. The CDR3 length is 14 residues. DNA for the CDR3: TGCAGCGTTGTTTCAGGACAGAGGACCTACGAGCAGTACTTC. Encoded protein: CSVVSGQRTYEQYF.

This rearrangement joins TRBV4-1 to TRBJ1-1; D possibly corresponds to TRBD1 (6 bases). Per germline, CDR1 MGHRA and CDR2 YSYEKL. The CDR3 totals 16 residues. Trimming pared 0 bases from V and 6 bases from J, leaving 17 bases between. The CDR3 nucleotides read TGCGCCAGCAGCCAAGACCTCAGGGGTAGTTTTGCTGAAGCTTTCTTT. Amino acid sequence: CASSQDLRGSFAEAFF.

The J gene is TRBJ2-3, the V gene TRBV9, with a weak D call TRBD1 (5 bases). Germline V CDR1 and CDR2: SGDLS, YYNGEE. The CDR3 covers 13 residues. Deletions cut 2 bases from V and 4 bases from J, with 8 bases between. CDR3 bases: TGTGCCAGCAGCGTCAGGGCTCCAGATACGCAGTATTTT. Residues: CASSVRAPDTQYF.

The CDR3, as DNA: TGTGCCAGCCAGACTAGCGGGATCTCCTACGAGCAGTACTTC. This translates into CASQTSGISYEQYF. The chain joins TRBV2 to TRBJ2-7, with 11 bases identical to TRBD2. Per the germline V gene, CDR1 is SNHLY and CDR2 is FYNNEI. This CDR3 has 14 residues. Trimming removed 8 bases from V and 0 bases from J; junction bases left unmatched: 3.

The chain uses TRBV4-1 and TRBJ1-5; maybe TRBD1 (5 bases). The CDR3 has 14 amino acids. Germline V gene sequence: CDR1 MGHRA, CDR2 YSYEKL. The germline V and J ends were trimmed by 0 bases and 4 bases, with 7 bases remaining between them. The CDR3 loop reads CASSQDRANQPQHF. In DNA form, the CDR3 reads TGCGCCAGCAGCCAAGACAGGGCAAATCAGCCCCAGCATTTT.

This clone has just a few counts. V and J are TRBV7-9 and TRBJ2-7; the D gene is possibly TRBD1 (6 bases). The CDR3 is 15 residues long. Trimming cost V 5 bases and J 0 bases, with 14 bases left between them. Germline V gene sequence: CDR1 SEHNR, CDR2 FQNEAQ (reference sequence). Written as DNA, the CDR3 is TGTGCCAGCAGCCCGCCACAGGGCAGCTCCTACGAGCAGTACTTC. As protein: CASSPPQGSSYEQYF.

The genes are TRBV19 and TRBJ2-5; TRBD1 matches 9 bases. With V trimmed by 6 bases and J by 5 bases, 4 bases remained unmatched. The length of the CDR3 is 13 residues. CDR1 is LNHDA, CDR2 SQIVND, per germline (reference sequence). CDR3 protein: CASRDRGKETQYF. In DNA, the CDR3 is TGTGCCAGTAGGGACAGGGGAAAGGAGACCCAGTACTTC.

The chain combines TRBV6-5 with TRBJ2-1, with D unresolved. The CDR3 contains 13 residues. Germline V gene lookup returns CDR1 MNHEY and CDR2 SVGAGI. V gave up 0 bases and J gave up 9 bases, with 9 bases separating them. CDR3 loop: CASSYSWGSEQFF. CDR3 sequence (DNA): TGTGCCAGCAGTTACTCGTGGGGAAGTGAGCAGTTCTTC.

The chain joins TRBV5-4 to TRBJ1-1; D is unresolved. V lost 2 bases, J lost 0 bases, and 11 bases lay in between. The germline V gene has CDR1 SGHNT and CDR2 YYREEE (reference sequence). This CDR3 contains 15 residues. The CDR3: CASSLKAEMNTEAFF. In DNA, the CDR3 is TGTGCCAGCAGCTTAAAGGCAGAAATGAACACTGAAGCTTTCTTT.

V usage is TRBV7-8 and J usage is TRBJ2-1; D not resolved. CDR1 and CDR2 (germline): SGHVS, FQNEAQ. The ends were cut back, 1 base at V and 0 bases at J, with 10 bases in the middle. CDR3 size: 16 residues. The CDR3 nucleotides are TGTGCCAGCAGCTTAGAAGCCAGTAGCTCCTACAATGAGCAGTTCTTC. Encoded protein: CASSLEASSSYNEQFF.

The sample holds a few counts of this clone. This chain links TRBV5-1 with TRBJ1-1; D unclear. Germline lookup yields CDR1 SGHRS and CDR2 YFSETQ. V shed 5 bases and J shed 2 bases, with 4 bases lying between them. This CDR3 is built from 11 residues. In nucleotides, the CDR3 is TGCGCCAGCAGGGGAAACACTGAAGCTTTCTTT. Its protein is CASRGNTEAFF.

This chain joins TRBV14 and TRBJ2-5; 9 bases map to TRBD1. Losses at the gene ends were 4 bases for V and 5 bases for J; bases not matched to a gene: 8. The CDR3 runs 15 residues. Germline-derived CDR1 and CDR2 are SGHDN and FVKESK. The CDR3, as DNA: TGTGCCAGCAGCCCCGGGACAGGGTACGGGGAGACCCAGTACTTC. Protein: CASSPGTGYGETQYF.

The sample holds a few counts of this clone. The chain employs TRBV11-2 and TRBJ2-2, with D unclear. The CDR3 has 15 residues. Trimming removed 6 bases from V and 3 bases from J, with 14 bases in between. Germline loops: CDR1 SGHAT, CDR2 FQNNGV. The CDR3 reads CASRVADTYTGELFF. In nucleotides, the CDR3 is TGTGCCAGCAGGGTTGCCGACACCTACACCGGGGAGCTGTTTTTT.

This clone was seen a single time. This chain links TRBV2 with TRBJ2-1, with D perhaps matching TRBD1 (5 bases). Germline values: CDR1 SNHLY, CDR2 FYNNEI. This CDR3 has 13 amino acids. The V gene lost 7 bases and the J gene lost 3 bases, with 10 bases spanning the gap. CDR3 amino acids: CASKLTDYNEQFF. CDR3 in DNA: TGTGCCAGCAAGCTGACAGACTACAATGAGCAGTTCTTC.

In nucleotides, the CDR3 is TGTGCCAGCAGCGCTGGACAGGGAGCTAGCACTGAAGCTTTCTTT. Translated, it gives CASSAGQGASTEAFF. The chain carries TRBV9 and TRBJ1-1; TRBD1 matches 8 bases. The CDR3 spans 15 residues. The V gene end was trimmed by 3 bases and the J gene end by 4 bases; junction bases not matched to a gene: 8. Germline-derived CDR1 and CDR2 are SGDLS and YYNGEE.

The V call is TRBV11-2, the J call TRBJ2-7; unclear D gene. Germline V gives CDR1 SGHAT, CDR2 FQNNGV. The V end was cut by 0 bases, the J end by 1 base, with 10 bases between. This CDR3 has 15 amino acids. The CDR3 DNA is TGTGCCAGCAGCTTAGAATGGACGGAATCCTACGAGCAGTACTTC. As protein: CASSLEWTESYEQYF. Looking up the rest from reference TRBV11-2 and TRBJ2-7 gives the full variable domain: EAGVAQSPRYKIIEKRQSVAFWCNPISGHATLYWYQQILGQGPKLLIQFQNNGVVDDSQLPKDRFSAERLKGVDSTLKIQPAKLEDSAVYLCASSLEWTESYEQYFGPGTRLTVT.

The rearrangement links TRBV27 to TRBJ2-7; D is unclear. The CDR3 runs 14 residues. The germline V and J ends were trimmed by 2 bases and 0 bases, with 8 bases remaining between them. The germline CDR1 and CDR2 sequences are MNHEY and SMNVEV (reference sequence). CDR3 in amino acids: CASSLNGLSYEQYF. CDR3 bases: TGTGCCAGCAGTTTAAACGGGCTCTCCTACGAGCAGTACTTC.